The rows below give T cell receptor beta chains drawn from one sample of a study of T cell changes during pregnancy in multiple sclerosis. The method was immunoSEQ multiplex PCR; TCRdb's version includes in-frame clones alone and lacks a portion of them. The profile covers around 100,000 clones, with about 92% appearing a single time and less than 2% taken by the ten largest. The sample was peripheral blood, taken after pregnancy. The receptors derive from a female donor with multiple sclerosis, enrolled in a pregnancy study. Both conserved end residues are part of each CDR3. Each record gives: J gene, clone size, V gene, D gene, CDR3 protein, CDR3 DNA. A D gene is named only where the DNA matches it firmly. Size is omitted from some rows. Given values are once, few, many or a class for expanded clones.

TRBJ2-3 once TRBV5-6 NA CASSLAAGVNTQYF TGTGCCAGCAGCTTGGCGGCAGGGGTAAATACGCAGTATTTT
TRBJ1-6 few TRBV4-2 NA CASSQGGIGSPLHF TGTGCCAGCAGCCAAGGAGGGATTGGTTCACCCCTCCACTTT
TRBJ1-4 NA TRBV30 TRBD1 CAWSPGPGQVPRGNEKLFF TGTGCCTGGAGTCCAGGCCCCGGACAGGTACCAAGGGGGAATGAAAAACTGTTTTTT
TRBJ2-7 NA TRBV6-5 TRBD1 CASSYSRTGVSYEQYF TGTGCCAGCAGTTACTCCCGGACAGGGGTTTCCTACGAGCAGTACTTC
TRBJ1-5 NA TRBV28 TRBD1 CASSLLTGGRSNQPQHF TGTGCCAGCAGTTTATTGACAGGGGGGCGTAGCAATCAGCCCCAGCATTTT
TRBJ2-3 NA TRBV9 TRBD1 CASSRDRGSDTQYF TGTGCCAGCAGCAGAGACAGGGGATCCGATACGCAGTATTTT
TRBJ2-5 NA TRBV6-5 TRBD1 CASKLGQGDMETQYF TGTGCCAGCAAATTGGGACAGGGTGATATGGAGACCCAGTACTTC
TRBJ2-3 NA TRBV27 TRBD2 CASSLRTSGSPDTQYF TGTGCCAGCAGTTTAAGGACTAGCGGGAGTCCAGATACGCAGTATTTT
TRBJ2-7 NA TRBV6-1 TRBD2 CAAKLAGGYEQYF TGTGCCGCGAAACTAGCGGGAGGTTACGAGCAGTACTTC
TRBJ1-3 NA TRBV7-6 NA CASSLARQGGNTIYF TGTGCCAGCAGCTTAGCGCGGCAGGGTGGAAACACCATATATTTT
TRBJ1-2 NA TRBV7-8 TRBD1 CASSPRDFDRGHHYGYTF TGTGCCAGCAGCCCTAGGGACTTCGACAGGGGGCACCACTATGGCTACACCTTC
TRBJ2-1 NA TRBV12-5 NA CASGFRGGEQFF TGTGCTAGTGGTTTCCGGGGAGGTGAGCAGTTCTTC
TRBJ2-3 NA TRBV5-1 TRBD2 CASSSGLDPRGTQYF TGCGCCAGCAGCTCGGGACTAGACCCTAGGGGTACGCAGTATTTT
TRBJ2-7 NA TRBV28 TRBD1 CASSLDRGQYEQYF TGTGCCAGCAGTTTGGACAGGGGGCAATACGAGCAGTACTTC
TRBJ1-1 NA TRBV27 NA CASSFRGVNTEAFF TGTGCCAGCAGTTTCCGGGGTGTGAACACTGAAGCTTTCTTT
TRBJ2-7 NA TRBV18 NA CASSPAPGSYEQYF TGTGCCAGCTCACCGGCCCCCGGGTCCTACGAGCAGTACTTC
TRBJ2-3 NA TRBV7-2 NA CASSTGQTFTDTQYF TGTGCCAGCAGCACAGGACAGACCTTCACAGATACGCAGTATTTT
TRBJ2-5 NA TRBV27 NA CASSPDVRLAGQETQYF TGTGCCAGCAGTCCAGATGTCCGGTTGGCGGGACAAGAGACCCAGTACTTC
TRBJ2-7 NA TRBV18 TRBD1 CASSPRDRGFNEQYF TGTGCCAGCTCGCCGCGGGACAGGGGGTTCAACGAGCAGTACTTC
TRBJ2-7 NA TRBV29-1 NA CSVVDPTAVRYF TGCAGCGTAGTAGACCCGACGGCGGTTCGGTACTTC
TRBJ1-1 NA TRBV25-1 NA CASSVSGRTEAFF TGTGCCAGCAGTGTCTCAGGGCGGACTGAAGCTTTCTTT
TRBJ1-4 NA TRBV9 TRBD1 CASSENPRTGGASGEKLFF TGTGCCAGCAGCGAGAATCCCAGGACAGGGGGCGCATCGGGTGAAAAACTGTTTTTT
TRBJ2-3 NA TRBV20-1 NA CSARDIDTQYF TGCAGTGCTAGAGATATCGATACGCAGTATTTT
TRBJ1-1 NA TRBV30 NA CAWDHGSNTEAFF TGTGCCTGGGACCACGGGTCTAACACTGAAGCTTTCTTT
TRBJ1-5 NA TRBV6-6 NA CASTIVLSNQPQHF TGTGCCAGCACCATAGTTCTTAGCAATCAGCCCCAGCATTTT
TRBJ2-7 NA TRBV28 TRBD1 CASSYGTGGKEQYF TGTGCCAGCAGTTACGGGACAGGGGGTAAAGAGCAGTACTTC
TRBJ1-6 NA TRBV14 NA CASSQLNRVNSPLHF TGTGCCAGCAGCCAGTTAAACAGGGTTAATTCACCCCTCCACTTT
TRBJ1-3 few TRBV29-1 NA CSTSLWTHRDICRNTIYF TGCAGCACATCACTCTGGACTCACCGGGACATTTGCAGGAACACCATATATTTT
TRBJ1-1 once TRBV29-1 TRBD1 CSVAGQGAKSGTEAFF TGCAGCGTTGCTGGACAGGGGGCTAAGTCCGGCACTGAAGCTTTCTTT
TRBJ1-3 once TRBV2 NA CASSLLHTPGNTIYF TGTGCCAGCAGCCTACTCCATACCCCCGGAAACACCATATATTTT
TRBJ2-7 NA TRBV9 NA CASSVGTTSYEQYF TGTGCCAGCAGCGTAGGAACCACTAGCTACGAGCAGTACTTC
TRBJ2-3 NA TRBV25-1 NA CASSDIQGRDTQYF TGTGCCAGCAGTGACATACAGGGGAGGGATACGCAGTATTTT
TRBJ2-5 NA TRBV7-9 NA CASSYLLAETQYF TGTGCCAGCAGCTATCTCTTGGCTGAGACCCAGTACTTC
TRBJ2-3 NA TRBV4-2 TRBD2 CASGQSGGDTQYF TGTGCCAGCGGACAATCGGGGGGGGATACGCAGTATTTT
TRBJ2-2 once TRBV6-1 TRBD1 CASSGSGTGTGELFF TGTGCCAGCAGTGGATCCGGGACAGGGACCGGGGAGCTGTTTTTT
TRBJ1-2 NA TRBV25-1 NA CASSGQVYGYTF TGTGCCAGCAGTGGCCAGGTATATGGCTACACCTTC
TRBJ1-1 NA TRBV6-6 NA CASSYAEAFF TGTGCCAGCAGTTATGCGGAAGCTTTCTTT